A single sample is the source of the 15 T cell receptor beta chains below, sequenced in a study of regulatory T cells in long-lasting Graves disease. Construction of the TCR beta libraries employed iRepertoire HTBI primers in conjunction with Arm-PCR of CDR3 regions. TCRdb reprocessed the multiplex PCR reads via MiXCR and lists one record per CDR3 protein. This repertoire shows about 400,000 distinct CDR3 sequences, around 15% found once; its top ten account for about 20%. Time point noted: newly diagnosed GD, antithyroid drugs for less than 3 months. Extracted RNA from PBMCs served as the source of the TCR library. This specimen was peripheral blood mononuclear cells (PBMCs), taken at new diagnosis, from a patient treated with antithyroid drugs. These receptors were taken from a female donor with Graves disease.

The V gene is TRBV10-3, the J gene TRBJ1-1; no definite D call. This CDR3 region has 13 residues. V was cut by 3 bases and J by 3 bases, with 8 bases left in between. Per the germline V gene, CDR1 is ENHRY and CDR2 is SYGVKD. This CDR3 reads CAISEREDTEAFF. DNA for the CDR3: TGTGCCATCAGTGAAAGGGAGGACACTGAAGCTTTCTTT.

This clonotype was recorded at least ten times. V usage is TRBV12-3 or TRBV12-4 and J usage is TRBJ1-5, with D possibly being TRBD1 (5 bases). Trimming took off 7 bases at V and 4 bases at J, with 11 bases between the two ends. This CDR3 spans 13 amino acids. CDR3 region: CASKETANQPQHF. In DNA, the CDR3 is TGTGCCAGCAAGGAGACAGCAAATCAGCCCCAGCATTTT.

The chain uses TRBV3-1 and TRBJ2-2; 11 positions match TRBD2. The germline V gene has CDR1 LGHDT and CDR2 YNNKEL (reference sequence). The length of the CDR3 is 15 residues. The junction had 4 bases not matched to a gene; V was cut back by 4 bases and J by 6 bases. As DNA, the CDR3 is TGTGCCAGCAGCCCGACTAGCGGGATTTCCGGGGAGCTGTTTTTT. Translating gives CASSPTSGISGELFF.

This clonotype was counted ten times or more. V gene TRBV2 combines with J gene TRBJ1-3; D not certain. The CDR3 runs to 12 residues. CDR1 SNHLY and CDR2 FYNNEI come from the germline V gene. With 6 bases removed from V and 9 bases from J, the gap between germline ends came to 12 bases. In nucleotides, the CDR3 is TGTGCCAGCAGGAAAGGAGAGGGCACCATATATTTT. Translating gives CASRKGEGTIYF.

To note about this clonotype: The junction differs from germline at one of its ends, possibly a read error. The V and J genes are TRBV28 and TRBJ1-1, with D possibly being TRBD1 (5 bases). The CDR3 extends over 15 amino acids. Looked up from germline, CDR1 is MDHEN and CDR2 is SYDVKM. The CDR3 spells CASSPDPTVNTEAFF. CDR3 DNA sequence: TGTGCCAGCAGTCCTGACCCGACAGTAAACACTGAAGCTTTTTTT.

This clonotype occurred many times. The chain has TRBV6-1 and TRBJ1-1, with D unresolved. V was cut by 4 bases and J by 0 bases, with 9 bases left in between. The CDR3 sequence is 14 residues long. Germline V gene data show CDR1 as MNHNS and CDR2 as SASEGT. CDR3 protein: CASSVEVVNTEAFF. In nucleotides, the CDR3 is TGTGCCAGCAGTGTAGAGGTTGTGAACACTGAAGCTTTCTTT.

This clonotype was counted a single time. The V gene is TRBV27, the J gene TRBJ1-2, with D maybe TRBD1 (5 bases). The CDR3 consists of 14 residues. The V gene's germline CDR1 is MNHEY and CDR2 SMNVEV (reference sequence). The V and J ends lost 5 bases and 2 bases respectively, with 12 bases between them. The CDR3 sequence: CASSPAGRNYGYTF. Here the CDR3 DNA reads TGTGCCAGCAGTCCCGCAGGGAGGAACTATGGCTACACCTTC.

This sequence joins TRBV10-1 and TRBJ2-5; tentatively, D is TRBD2 (6 bases). V was shortened by 0 bases and J by 0 bases, with 11 bases between the two germline ends. Germline values: CDR1 WNHNN, CDR2 SYGVQD (reference sequence). The CDR3 consists of 16 residues. CDR3 DNA: TGCGCCAGCAGTGAGTCCGCCGGGAGAAACCAAGAGACCCAGTACTTC. It translates to CASSESAGRNQETQYF.

This clonotype was picked up many times. This chain uses TRBV2 with TRBJ2-7; D might be TRBD1 (5 bases). Between the trimmed V and J ends, which lost 4 bases and 3 bases, there was a span of 7 bases. The CDR3 sequence is 12 residues long. CDR1 is SNHLY and CDR2 is FYNNEI in the germline V gene. Here the CDR3 DNA reads TGTGCCAGCAGTGCGACAGACTACGAGCAGTACTTC. It specifies CASSATDYEQYF.

The sample holds many counts of this clonotype. This chain joins TRBV20-1 and TRBJ1-2; TRBD1 is a possible D gene (6 bases). The CDR3 contains 13 residues. Trimming took off 0 bases at V and 8 bases at J, with 13 bases between the two ends. Germline CDR1 and CDR2: DFQATT and SNEGSKA (reference sequence). CDR3 sequence (DNA): TGCAGTGCTAGAGATCCCCAGGGGCGCGGCTACACCTTC. Translating it yields CSARDPQGRGYTF.

In this sample, this clonotype turned up many times. The V gene is TRBV28, the J gene TRBJ2-1; TRBD2 might be the D (6 bases). Trimming removed 5 bases from V and 0 bases from J, with 8 bases in between. The V gene's germline CDR1 is MDHEN and CDR2 SYDVKM. CDR3 size: 14 residues. For the CDR3, the DNA is TGTGCCAGCAGTCTAGCGACCTCCTACAATGAGCAGTTCTTC. Its translation: CASSLATSYNEQFF.

This clonotype was seen at least ten times. V gene TRBV7-3 combines with J gene TRBJ2-5; D not resolved. Germline V CDR1 and CDR2: SGHTA, FQGTGA. The CDR3 runs to 14 residues. The ends were cut back, 1 base at V and 1 base at J, with 7 bases in the middle. CDR3 in amino acids: CASSLNPGQETQYF. CDR3 bases: TGTGCCAGCAGCTTAAATCCGGGCCAAGAGACCCAGTACTTC.

The table lists this clonotype with many counts. The rearrangement uses TRBV30 and TRBJ2-3, with a tentative D call TRBD2 (5 bases). The CDR3 is made up of 15 amino acids. The V gene lost 0 bases and the J gene lost 2 bases, with 12 bases spanning the gap. Per the germline V gene, CDR1 is GTSNPN and CDR2 is SVGIG (reference sequence). The CDR3 protein is CAWSVLPEDTDTQYF. CDR3 bases: TGTGCCTGGAGTGTACTACCGGAGGACACAGATACGCAGTATTTT.

This clonotype was seen only a few times. A read error may produce the germline difference seen at one junction end. The CDR3 sequence: CASSRTGDEKLVF. CDR3 sequence (DNA): TGTGCCAGCAGTCGGACAGGGGATGAAAAACTGGTTTTT. The genes are TRBV6-4 and TRBJ1-4; TRBD1 agrees at 9 bases. This CDR3 comprises 13 residues. Germline-derived CDR1 and CDR2 are MRHNA and SNTAGT.

This clonotype was observed a few times. The chain has TRBV6-2 or TRBV6-3 and TRBJ1-1; D unclear. The V gene's germline CDR1 is MNHEY and CDR2 SVGEGT. With 8 bases removed from V and 7 bases from J, the gap between germline ends came to 11 bases. This CDR3 comprises 11 residues. CDR3 bases: TGTGCCAGCTCGGAGGATTTTGAAGCTTTCTTT. It yields the protein CASSEDFEAFF.